This TCR beta chain was observed in a study of shared clonotypes between healthy human individuals. Assay execution proceeded at the deep level. In replicate PCRs of unsorted PBMC, around 0.3 ug DNA, some 30,000 T cell genomes, was used. Spread over ten immunoSEQ deep assay plates, unsorted PBMC DNA underwent sequencing. The assay was immunoSEQ multiplex PCR, and TCRdb's table has in-frame clones only and misses some. This sample has roughly 510,000 clones, with about three quarters found just once. This CDR3 region has 15 residues. Germline V lookup: CDR1 SGHVS, CDR2 FQNEAQ. Trimming took off 7 bases at V and 7 bases at J, with 20 bases between the two ends.

The chain joins TRBV7-8 to TRBJ2-1; D is perhaps TRBD1 (5 bases). The sequenced sample consisted of PBMCs. This TCR was recovered from a woman in her forties in good health. Some clones in this sample may be carry-over from other donors' samples. CDR3 sequence: CASTKLATVGNEQFF. In DNA form, the CDR3 reads TGTGCCAGCACCAAACTGGCGACAGTTGGGAATGAGCAGTTCTTC. Together with reference TRBV7-8 and TRBJ2-1, the CDR3 gives the full variable domain: GAGVSQSPRYKVAKRGQDVALRCDPISGHVSLFWYQQALGQGPEFLTYFQNEAQLDKSGLPSDRFFAERPEGSVSTLKIQRTQQEDSAVYLCASTKLATVGNEQFFGPGTRLTVL.